This T cell receptor (beta chain) was recovered during a study of blood T cell repertoires in COVID-19. Per the original data handling: Reference gene primer amplification yielded estimated nucleated cell counts. Repertoires were generated with immunoSEQ multiplex PCR, while TCRdb's copy carries only in-frame clones and drops some. V and J calls and clone size are as listed in that table; D and trimming were resolved from the DNA. This table holds approximately 220,000 clones, 83% found once. The sequencing input was PBMCs or T cells enriched from blood (not recorded which). This sequence originates from a woman in her thirties or forties who had been exposed to COVID-19.

The CDR3 coding sequence is TGTGCCAGCAGTGTGTTACAGGGATTAAGCAATCAGCCCCAGCATTTT. Translating gives CASSVLQGLSNQPQHF. The chain employs TRBV6-1 and TRBJ1-5, with D maybe TRBD1 (6 bases). Germline CDR1 MNHNS, CDR2 SASEGT. V gave up 4 bases and J gave up 1 base, with 14 bases separating them. There are 16 residues in the CDR3.